This T cell receptor beta chain was sequenced during a study of beta chain features in type 1 diabetes. Study conclusions and caveats: For Type 1 diabetes patients, all four CD4+ subsets carried TCRB CDR3s that were moderately but significantly shorter.

The sequenced template was cDNA made from the entire isolated RNA. Naive, central memory and regulatory T cell samples averaged roughly 3.5 million immunoSEQ reads each. Using immunoSEQ multiplex PCR, the repertoire was profiled, and TCRdb retains in-frame clones only, with some absent. Of about 650,000 clones listed, 12% are singletons. Germline lookup yields CDR1 SQVTM and CDR2 ANQGSEA. This CDR3 region has 14 residues. The ends lost 6 bases at V and 2 bases at J; junction bases unmatched: 6. In its sample, this clone was seen a few times. Its antigen is not known. V gene TRBV29-1 combines with J gene TRBJ2-3, with 9 nucleotides matching TRBD2. The source material was naive CD4+ T cells from blood. The TCR sequence derives from a man in his thirties or forties with type 1 diabetes. CDR3 residues: CSVGGLAPTDTQYF. Written as DNA, the CDR3 is TGCAGCGTAGGGGGACTAGCCCCCACAGATACGCAGTATTTT.